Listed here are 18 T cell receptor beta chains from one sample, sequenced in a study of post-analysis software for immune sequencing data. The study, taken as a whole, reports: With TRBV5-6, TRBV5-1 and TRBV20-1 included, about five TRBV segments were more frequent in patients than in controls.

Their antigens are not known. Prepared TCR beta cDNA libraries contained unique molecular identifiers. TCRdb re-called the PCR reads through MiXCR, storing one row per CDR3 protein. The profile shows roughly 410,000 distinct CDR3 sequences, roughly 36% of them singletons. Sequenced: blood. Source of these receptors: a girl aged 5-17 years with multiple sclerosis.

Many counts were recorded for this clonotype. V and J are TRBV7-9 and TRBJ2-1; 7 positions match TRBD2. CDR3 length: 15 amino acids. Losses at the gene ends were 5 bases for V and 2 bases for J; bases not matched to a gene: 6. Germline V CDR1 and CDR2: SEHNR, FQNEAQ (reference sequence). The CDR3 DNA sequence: TGTGCCAGCAGCCCACGGCTAGCGGCCTACAATGAGCAGTTCTTC. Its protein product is CASSPRLAAYNEQFF.

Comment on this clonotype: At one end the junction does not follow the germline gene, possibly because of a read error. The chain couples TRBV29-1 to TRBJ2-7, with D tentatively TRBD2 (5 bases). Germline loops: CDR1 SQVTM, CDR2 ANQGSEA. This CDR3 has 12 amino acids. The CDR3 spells CSAEDETYERYF. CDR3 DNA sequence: TGCAGCGCGGAGGACGAGACCTACGAGCGGTACTTC.

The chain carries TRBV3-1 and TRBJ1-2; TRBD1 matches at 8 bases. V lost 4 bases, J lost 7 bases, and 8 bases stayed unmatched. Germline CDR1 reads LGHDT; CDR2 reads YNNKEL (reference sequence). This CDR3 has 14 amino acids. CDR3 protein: CASSPRDRHGGYTF. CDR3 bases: TGTGCCAGCAGCCCCCGGGACAGGCACGGTGGCTACACCTTC.

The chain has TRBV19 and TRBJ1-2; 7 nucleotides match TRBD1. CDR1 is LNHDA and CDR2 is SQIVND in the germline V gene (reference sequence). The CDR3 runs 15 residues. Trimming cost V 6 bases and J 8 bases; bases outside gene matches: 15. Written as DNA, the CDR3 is TGTGCCAGTAGGGACACAGGGGAGAACTATGGAGGCTACACCTTC. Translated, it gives CASRDTGENYGGYTF.

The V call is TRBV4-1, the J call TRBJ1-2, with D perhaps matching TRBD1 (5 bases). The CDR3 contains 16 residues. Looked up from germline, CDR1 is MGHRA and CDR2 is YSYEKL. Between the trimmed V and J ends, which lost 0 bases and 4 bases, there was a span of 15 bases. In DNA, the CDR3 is TGCGCCAGCAGCCAAGATGGAGGGGCGCGAATCTATGGCTACACCTTC. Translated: CASSQDGGARIYGYTF.

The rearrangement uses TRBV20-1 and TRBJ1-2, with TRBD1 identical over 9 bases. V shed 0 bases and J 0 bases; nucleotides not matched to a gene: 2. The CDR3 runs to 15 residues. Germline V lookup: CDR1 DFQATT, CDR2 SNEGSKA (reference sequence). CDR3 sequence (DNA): TGCAGTGCTAGAGAACGACAGGGGGCTAACTATGGCTACACCTTC. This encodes CSARERQGANYGYTF.

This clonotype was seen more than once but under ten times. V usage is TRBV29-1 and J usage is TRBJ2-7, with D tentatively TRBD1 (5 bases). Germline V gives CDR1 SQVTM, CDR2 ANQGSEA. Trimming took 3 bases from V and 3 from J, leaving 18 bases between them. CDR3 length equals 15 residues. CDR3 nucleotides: TGCAGCGTTGAGTTGGGGTTCCAAGGACACTACGAGCAGTACTTC. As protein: CSVELGFQGHYEQYF.

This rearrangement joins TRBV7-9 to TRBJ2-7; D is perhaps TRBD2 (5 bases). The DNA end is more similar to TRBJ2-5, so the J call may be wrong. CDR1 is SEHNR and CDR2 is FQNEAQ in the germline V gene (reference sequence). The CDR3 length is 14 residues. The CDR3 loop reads CASSFRSGGETQYF. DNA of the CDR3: TGTGCCAGCAGCTTCCGGTCTGGCGGGGAGACCCAGTACTTC.

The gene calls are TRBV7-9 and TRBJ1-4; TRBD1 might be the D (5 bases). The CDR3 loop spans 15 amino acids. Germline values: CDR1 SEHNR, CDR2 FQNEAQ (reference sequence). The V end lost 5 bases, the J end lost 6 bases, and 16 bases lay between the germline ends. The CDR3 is CASSLRDGGDEKLFF. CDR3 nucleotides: TGTGCCAGCAGCCTCCGGGACGGAGGAGATGAAAAACTGTTTTTT.

In nucleotides, the CDR3 is TGTGCCAGCAGCTTCCGGGGATCAGAGACCCAGTACTTC. Protein: CASSFRGSETQYF. The chain links TRBV7-2 to TRBJ2-5; TRBD2 is a possible D gene (5 bases). Germline CDR1 and CDR2: SGHTA and FQGNSA. This CDR3 comprises 13 residues. The V end lost 3 bases, the J end lost 4 bases, and 9 bases lay between the germline ends. Using reference TRBV7-2 and TRBJ2-5 for the parts outside the CDR3, the full variable domain is GAGVSQSPSNKVTEKGKDVELRCDPISGHTALYWYRQSLGQGLEFLIYFQGNSAPDKSGLPSDRFSAERTGGSVSTLTIQRTQQEDSAVYLCASSFRGSETQYFGPGTRLLVL.

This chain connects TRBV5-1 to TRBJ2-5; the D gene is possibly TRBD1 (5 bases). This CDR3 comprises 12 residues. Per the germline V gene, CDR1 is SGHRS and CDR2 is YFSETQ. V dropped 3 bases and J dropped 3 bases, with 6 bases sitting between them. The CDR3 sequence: CASSSTEETQYF. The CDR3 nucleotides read TGCGCCAGCAGCTCGACAGAAGAGACCCAGTACTTC. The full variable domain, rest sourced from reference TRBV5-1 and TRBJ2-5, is KAGVTQTPRYLIKTRGQQVTLSCSPISGHRSVSWYQQTPGQGLQFLFEYFSETQRNKGNFPGRFSGRQFSNSRSEMNVSTLELGDSALYLCASSSTEETQYFGPGTRLLVL.

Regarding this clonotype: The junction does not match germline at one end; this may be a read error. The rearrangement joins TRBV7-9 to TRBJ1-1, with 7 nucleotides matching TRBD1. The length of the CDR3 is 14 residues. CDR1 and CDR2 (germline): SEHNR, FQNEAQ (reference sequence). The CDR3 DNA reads TGTACCAGCAGCTTAGGGGACAGTCCCCCAGGAACTTTCTTT. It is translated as CTSSLGDSPPGTFF.

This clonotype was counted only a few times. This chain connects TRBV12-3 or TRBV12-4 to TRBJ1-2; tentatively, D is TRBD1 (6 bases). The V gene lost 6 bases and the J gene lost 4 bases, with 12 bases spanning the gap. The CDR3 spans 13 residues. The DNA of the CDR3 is TGTGCCAGCAGAGAAACAGGGCTCTATGGCTACACCTTC. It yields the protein CASRETGLYGYTF.

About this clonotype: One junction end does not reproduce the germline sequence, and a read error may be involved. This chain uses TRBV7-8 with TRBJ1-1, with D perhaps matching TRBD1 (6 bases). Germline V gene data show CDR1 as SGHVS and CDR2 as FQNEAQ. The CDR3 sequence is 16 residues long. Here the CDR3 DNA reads TGTGCCAGCAGCTTAGTTGGGGGCGCGGGGAACACTGAAGCCTTCTTT. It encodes CASSLVGGAGNTEAFF.

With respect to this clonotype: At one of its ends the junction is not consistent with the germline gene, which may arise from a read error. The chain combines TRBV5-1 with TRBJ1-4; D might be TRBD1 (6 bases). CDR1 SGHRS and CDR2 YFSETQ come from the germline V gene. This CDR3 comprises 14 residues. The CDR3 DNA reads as TGCGCCAGCAGCCCCAGCGGAGGGGGGGAAAGACTGTTTTTT. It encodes CASSPSGGGERLFF.

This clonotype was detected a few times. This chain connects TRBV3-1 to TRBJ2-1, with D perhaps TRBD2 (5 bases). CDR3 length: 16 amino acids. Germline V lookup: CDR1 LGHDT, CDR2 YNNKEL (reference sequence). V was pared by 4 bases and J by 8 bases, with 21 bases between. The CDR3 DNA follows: TGTGCCAGCAGCCCAAACAATCCGGGCTCTAGCCATGAGCAGTTCTTC. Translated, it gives CASSPNNPGSSHEQFF.

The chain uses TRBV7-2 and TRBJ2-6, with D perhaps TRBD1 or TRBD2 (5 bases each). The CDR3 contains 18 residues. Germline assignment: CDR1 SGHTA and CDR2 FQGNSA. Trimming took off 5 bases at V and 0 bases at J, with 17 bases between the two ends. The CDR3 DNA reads TGTGCCAGCAGCAAGACACTGCGAGGGGCCTCTGGGGCCAACGTCCTGACTTTC. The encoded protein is CASSKTLRGASGANVLTF.

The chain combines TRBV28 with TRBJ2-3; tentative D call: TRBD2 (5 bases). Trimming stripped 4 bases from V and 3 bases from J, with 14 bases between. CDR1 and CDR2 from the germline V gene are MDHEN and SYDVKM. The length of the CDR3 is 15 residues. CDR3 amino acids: CASSWGEGSTDTQYF. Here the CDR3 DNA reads TGTGCCAGCAGTTGGGGAGAAGGCTCAACAGATACGCAGTATTTT. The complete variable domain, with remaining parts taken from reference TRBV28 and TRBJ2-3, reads DVKVTQSSRYLVKRTGEKVFLECVQDMDHENMFWYRQDPGLGLRLIYFSYDVKMKEKGDIPEGYSVSREKKERFSLILESASTNQTSMYLCASSWGEGSTDTQYFGPGTRLTVL.